The sequence of this T cell receptor (beta chain) was determined in a study of T cell responses to AZD1222 COVID-19 vaccine. General study results and limits: Across the whole spike, CD4 TCRs peaked at regions 160-218 and 743-854. Once two AZD1222 doses were given, Spike-specific TCR breadth and depth went up. Donors skewed white British and female; clonal diversity was possibly underestimated.

This clone has only one observation. The target antigen is unknown. Pooling covered second doses at about 4 or about 12 weeks. This table comes from immunoSEQ multiplex PCR, and its TCRdb copy is limited to in-frame clones, with some not included. The data hold some 170,000 clones, with approximately 94% observed a single time. The CDR3 has 12 residues. Germline loops: CDR1 LNHNV, CDR2 YYDKDF (reference sequence). Trimming shortened V by 8 bases and J by 3 bases, and 10 bases separated the two germline ends. This chain uses TRBV15 with TRBJ1-2; D is undetermined. The clonotype comes from an adult who received the AZD1222 COVID-19 vaccine. The sample in question was peripheral blood, obtained 28 days after the second AZD1222 dose. Here the CDR3 reads CATRSRDYGYTF. CDR3 in DNA: TGTGCCACCCGGAGTCGGGACTATGGCTACACCTTC.